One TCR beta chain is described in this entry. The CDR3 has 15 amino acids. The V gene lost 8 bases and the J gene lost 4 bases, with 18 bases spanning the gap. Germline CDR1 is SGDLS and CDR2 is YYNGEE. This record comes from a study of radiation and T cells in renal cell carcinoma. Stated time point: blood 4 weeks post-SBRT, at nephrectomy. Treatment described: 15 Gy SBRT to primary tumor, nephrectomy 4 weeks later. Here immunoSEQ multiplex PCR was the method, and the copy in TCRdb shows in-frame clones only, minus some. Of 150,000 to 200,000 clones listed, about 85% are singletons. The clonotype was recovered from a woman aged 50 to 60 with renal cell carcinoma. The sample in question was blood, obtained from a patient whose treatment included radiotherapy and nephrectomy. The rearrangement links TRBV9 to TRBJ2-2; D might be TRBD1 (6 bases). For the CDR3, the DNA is TGTGCCAGTAGTGAGTTCACAGGGATCACCGGGGAGCTGTTTTTT. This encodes CASSEFTGITGELFF.